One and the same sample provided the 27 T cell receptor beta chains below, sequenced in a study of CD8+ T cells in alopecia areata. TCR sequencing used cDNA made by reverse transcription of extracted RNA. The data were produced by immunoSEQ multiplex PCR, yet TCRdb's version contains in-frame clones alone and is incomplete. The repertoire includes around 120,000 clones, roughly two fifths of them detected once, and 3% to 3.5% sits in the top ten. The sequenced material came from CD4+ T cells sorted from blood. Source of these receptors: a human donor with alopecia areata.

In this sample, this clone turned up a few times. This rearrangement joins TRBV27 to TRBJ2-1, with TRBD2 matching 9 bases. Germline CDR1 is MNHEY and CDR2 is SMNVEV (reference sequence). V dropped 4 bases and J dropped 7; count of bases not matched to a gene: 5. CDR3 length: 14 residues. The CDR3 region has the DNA TGTGCCAGCAGTTCGGGACTAGCAGGGAATGAGCAGTTCTTC. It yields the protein CASSSGLAGNEQFF.

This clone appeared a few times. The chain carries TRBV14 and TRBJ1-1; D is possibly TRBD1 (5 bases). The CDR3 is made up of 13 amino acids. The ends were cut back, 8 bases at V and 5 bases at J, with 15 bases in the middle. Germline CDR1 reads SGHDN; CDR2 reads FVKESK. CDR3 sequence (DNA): TGTGCCAGCCAGAGTTCATGGGGGACTGAAGCTTTCTTT. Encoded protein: CASQSSWGTEAFF.

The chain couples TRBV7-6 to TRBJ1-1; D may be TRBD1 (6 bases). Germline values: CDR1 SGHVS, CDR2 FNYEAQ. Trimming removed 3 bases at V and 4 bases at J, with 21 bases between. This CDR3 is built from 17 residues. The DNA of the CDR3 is TGTGCCAGCAGCTTGGGGGGGACAACCTCGATTCGCACTGAAGCTTTCTTT. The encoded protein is CASSLGGTTSIRTEAFF.

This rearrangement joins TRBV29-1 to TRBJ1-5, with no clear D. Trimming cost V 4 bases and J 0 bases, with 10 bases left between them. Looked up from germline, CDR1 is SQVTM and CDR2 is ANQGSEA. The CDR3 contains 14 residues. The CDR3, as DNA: TGCAGCGTTGCTCACGGATATAGCAATCAGCCCCAGCATTTT. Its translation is CSVAHGYSNQPQHF.

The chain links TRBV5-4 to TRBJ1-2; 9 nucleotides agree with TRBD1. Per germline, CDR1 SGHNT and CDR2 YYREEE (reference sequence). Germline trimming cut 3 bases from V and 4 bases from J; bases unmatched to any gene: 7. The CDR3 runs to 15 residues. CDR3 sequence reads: CASSSRTGALYGYTF. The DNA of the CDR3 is TGTGCCAGCAGCTCCCGGACAGGGGCGCTCTATGGCTACACCTTC. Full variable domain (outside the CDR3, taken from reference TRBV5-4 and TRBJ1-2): ETGVTQSPTHLIKTRGQQVTLRCSSQSGHNTVSWYQQALGQGPQFIFQYYREEENGRGNFPPRFSGLQFPNYSSELNVNALELDDSALYLCASSSRTGALYGYTFGSGTRLTVV.

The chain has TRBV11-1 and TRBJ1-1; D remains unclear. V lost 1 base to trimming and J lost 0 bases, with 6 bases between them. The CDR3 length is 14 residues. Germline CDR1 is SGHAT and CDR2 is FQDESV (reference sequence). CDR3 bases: TGTGCCAGCAGCTTAGACTACTTGAACACTGAAGCTTTCTTT. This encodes CASSLDYLNTEAFF.

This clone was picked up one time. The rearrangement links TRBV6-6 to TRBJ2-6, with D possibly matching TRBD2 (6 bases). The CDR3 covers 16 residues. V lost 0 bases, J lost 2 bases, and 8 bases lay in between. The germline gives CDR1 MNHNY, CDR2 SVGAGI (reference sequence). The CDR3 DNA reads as TGTGCCAGCAGTTACTCGTCGGGGGCTGGGGCCAACGTCCTGACTTTC. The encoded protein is CASSYSSGAGANVLTF.

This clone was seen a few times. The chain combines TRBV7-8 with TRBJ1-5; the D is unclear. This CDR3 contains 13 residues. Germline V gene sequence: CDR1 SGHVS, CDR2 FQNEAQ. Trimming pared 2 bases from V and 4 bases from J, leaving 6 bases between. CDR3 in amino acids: CASSLTRNQPQHF. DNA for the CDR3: TGTGCCAGCAGCTTAACGAGGAATCAGCCCCAGCATTTT.

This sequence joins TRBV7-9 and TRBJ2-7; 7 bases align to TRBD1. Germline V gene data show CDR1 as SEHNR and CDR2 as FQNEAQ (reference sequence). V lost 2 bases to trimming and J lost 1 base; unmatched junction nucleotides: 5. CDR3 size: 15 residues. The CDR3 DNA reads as TGTGCCAGCAGCTTAACCGGGACAGTTTCCTACGAGCAGTACTTC. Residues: CASSLTGTVSYEQYF.

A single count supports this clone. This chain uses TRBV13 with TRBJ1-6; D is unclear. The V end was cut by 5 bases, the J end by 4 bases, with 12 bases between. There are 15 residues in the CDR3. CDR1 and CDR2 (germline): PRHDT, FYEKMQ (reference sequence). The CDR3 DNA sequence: TGTGCCAGCAGCATGCTATCCGGGTATAATTCACCCCTCCACTTT. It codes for CASSMLSGYNSPLHF.

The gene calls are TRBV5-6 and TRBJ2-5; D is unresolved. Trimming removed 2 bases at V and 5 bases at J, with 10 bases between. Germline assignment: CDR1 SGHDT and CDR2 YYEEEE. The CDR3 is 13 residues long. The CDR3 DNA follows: TGTGCCAGCAGCTTCGGCCCCAAGGAGACCCAGTACTTC. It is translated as CASSFGPKETQYF.

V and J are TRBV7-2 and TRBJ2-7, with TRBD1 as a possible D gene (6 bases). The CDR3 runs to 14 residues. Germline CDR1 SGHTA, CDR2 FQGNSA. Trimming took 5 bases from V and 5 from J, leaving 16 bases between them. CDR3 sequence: CASSLVSTGNEQYF. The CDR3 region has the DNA TGTGCCAGCAGCCTGGTCTCTACAGGGAACGAGCAGTACTTC.

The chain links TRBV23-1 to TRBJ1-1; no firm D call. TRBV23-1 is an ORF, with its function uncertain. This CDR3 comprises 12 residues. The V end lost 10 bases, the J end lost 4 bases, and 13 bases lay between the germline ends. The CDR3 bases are TGCGCCAACATGCCGGGTGGCACTGAAGCTTTCTTT. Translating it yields CANMPGGTEAFF.

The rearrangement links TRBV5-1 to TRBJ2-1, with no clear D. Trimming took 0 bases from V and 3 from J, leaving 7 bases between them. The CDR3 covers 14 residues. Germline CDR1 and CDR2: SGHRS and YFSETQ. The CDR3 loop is CASSLGGSYNEQFF. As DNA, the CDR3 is TGCGCCAGCAGCTTGGGCGGCAGCTACAATGAGCAGTTCTTC.

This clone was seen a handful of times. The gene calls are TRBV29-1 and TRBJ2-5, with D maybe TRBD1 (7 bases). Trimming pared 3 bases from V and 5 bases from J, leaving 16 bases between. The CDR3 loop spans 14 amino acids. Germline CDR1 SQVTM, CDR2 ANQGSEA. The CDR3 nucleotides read TGCAGCGTTGATCTCCAGGGGGGAACGGAGACCCAGTACTTC. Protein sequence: CSVDLQGGTETQYF.

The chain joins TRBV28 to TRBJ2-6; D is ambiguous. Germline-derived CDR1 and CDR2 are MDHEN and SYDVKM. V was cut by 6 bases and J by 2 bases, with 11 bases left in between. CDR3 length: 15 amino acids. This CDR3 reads CASSSEFPGANVLTF. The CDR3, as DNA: TGTGCCAGCAGCTCTGAGTTCCCTGGGGCCAACGTCCTGACTTTC.

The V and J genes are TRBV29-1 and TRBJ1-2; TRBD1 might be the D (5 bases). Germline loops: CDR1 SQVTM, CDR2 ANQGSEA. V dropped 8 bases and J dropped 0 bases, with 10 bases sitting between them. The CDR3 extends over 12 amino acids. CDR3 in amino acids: CSLRGSNYGYTF. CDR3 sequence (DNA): TGCAGCCTCCGGGGGTCTAACTATGGCTACACCTTC.

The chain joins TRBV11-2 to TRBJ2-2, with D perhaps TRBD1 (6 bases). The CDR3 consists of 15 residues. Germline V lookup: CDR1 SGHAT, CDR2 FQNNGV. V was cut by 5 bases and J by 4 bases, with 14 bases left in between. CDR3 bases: TGTGCCAGCAGCGTAGGACAGCCGGGCACCGGGGAGCTGTTTTTT. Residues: CASSVGQPGTGELFF. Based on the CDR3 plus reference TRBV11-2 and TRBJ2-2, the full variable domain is EAGVAQSPRYKIIEKRQSVAFWCNPISGHATLYWYQQILGQGPKLLIQFQNNGVVDDSQLPKDRFSAERLKGVDSTLKIQPAKLEDSAVYLCASSVGQPGTGELFFGEGSRLTVL.

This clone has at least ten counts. CDR3 bases: TGTGCCAGCATGGGGGGCAGCTCCTACGAGCAGTACTTC. Its translation is CASMGGSSYEQYF. J is TRBJ2-7 and V is TRBV7-2, with D perhaps TRBD1 or TRBD2 (6 bases each). The CDR3 totals 13 residues. The germline CDR1 and CDR2 sequences are SGHTA and FQGNSA. V was shortened by 7 bases and J by 0 bases, with 10 bases between the two germline ends.

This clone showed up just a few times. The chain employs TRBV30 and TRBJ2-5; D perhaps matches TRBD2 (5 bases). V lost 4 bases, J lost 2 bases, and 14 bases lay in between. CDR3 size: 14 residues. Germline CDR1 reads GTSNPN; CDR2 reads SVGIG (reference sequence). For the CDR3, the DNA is TGTGCCTGGACCGCTCAACTAGGGCAAGAGACCCAGTACTTC. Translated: CAWTAQLGQETQYF.

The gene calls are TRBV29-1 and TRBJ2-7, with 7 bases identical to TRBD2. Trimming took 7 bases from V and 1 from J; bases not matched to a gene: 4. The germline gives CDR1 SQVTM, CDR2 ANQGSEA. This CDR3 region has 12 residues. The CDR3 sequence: CSGPAGSYEQYF. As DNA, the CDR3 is TGCAGCGGACCAGCGGGATCCTACGAGCAGTACTTC.

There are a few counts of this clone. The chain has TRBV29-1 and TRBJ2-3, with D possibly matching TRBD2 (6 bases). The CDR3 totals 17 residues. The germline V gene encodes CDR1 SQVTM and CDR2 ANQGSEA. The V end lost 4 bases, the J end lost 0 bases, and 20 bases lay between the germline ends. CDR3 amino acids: CSVAYGAGVQSTDTQYF. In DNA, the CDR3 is TGCAGCGTTGCTTACGGAGCGGGCGTTCAAAGCACAGATACGCAGTATTTT.

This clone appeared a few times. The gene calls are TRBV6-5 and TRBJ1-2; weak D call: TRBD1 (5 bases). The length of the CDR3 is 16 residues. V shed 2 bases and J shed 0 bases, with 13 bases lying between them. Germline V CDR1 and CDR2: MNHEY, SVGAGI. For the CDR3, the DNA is TGTGCCAGCAGTTACAATGTCCAGGGAACTAACTATGGCTACACCTTC. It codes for CASSYNVQGTNYGYTF.

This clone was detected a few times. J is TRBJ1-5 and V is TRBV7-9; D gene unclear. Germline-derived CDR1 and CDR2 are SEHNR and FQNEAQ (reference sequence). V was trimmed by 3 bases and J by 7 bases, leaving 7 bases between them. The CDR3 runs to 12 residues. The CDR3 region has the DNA TGTGCCAGCAGCTTTGGAGTGCAGCCCCAGCATTTT. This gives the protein CASSFGVQPQHF. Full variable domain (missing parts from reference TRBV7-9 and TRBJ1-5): DTGVSQNPRHKITKRGQNVTFRCDPISEHNRLYWYRQTLGQGPEFLTYFQNEAQLEKSRLLSDRFSAERPKGSFSTLEIQRTEQGDSAMYLCASSFGVQPQHFGDGTRLSIL.

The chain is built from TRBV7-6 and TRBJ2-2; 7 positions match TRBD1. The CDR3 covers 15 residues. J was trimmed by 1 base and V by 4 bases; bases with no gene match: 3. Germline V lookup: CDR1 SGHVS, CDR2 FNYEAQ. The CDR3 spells CASSSRDRNTGELFF. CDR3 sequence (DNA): TGTGCCAGCAGCTCCCGGGACAGGAACACCGGGGAGCTGTTTTTT.

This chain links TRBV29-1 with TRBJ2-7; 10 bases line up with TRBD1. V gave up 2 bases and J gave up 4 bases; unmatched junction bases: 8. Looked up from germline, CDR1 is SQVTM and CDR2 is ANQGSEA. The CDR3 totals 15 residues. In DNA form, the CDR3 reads TGCAGCGTTGAATACGCGACAGGGGGCGAATACGAGCAGTACTTC. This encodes CSVEYATGGEYEQYF.

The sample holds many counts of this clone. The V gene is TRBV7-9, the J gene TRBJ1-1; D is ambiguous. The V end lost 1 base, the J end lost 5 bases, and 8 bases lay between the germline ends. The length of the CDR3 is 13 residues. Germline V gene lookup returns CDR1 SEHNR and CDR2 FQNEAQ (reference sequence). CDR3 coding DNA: TGTGCCAGCAGCTTAGACAGAGGAACTGAAGCTTTCTTT. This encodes CASSLDRGTEAFF.